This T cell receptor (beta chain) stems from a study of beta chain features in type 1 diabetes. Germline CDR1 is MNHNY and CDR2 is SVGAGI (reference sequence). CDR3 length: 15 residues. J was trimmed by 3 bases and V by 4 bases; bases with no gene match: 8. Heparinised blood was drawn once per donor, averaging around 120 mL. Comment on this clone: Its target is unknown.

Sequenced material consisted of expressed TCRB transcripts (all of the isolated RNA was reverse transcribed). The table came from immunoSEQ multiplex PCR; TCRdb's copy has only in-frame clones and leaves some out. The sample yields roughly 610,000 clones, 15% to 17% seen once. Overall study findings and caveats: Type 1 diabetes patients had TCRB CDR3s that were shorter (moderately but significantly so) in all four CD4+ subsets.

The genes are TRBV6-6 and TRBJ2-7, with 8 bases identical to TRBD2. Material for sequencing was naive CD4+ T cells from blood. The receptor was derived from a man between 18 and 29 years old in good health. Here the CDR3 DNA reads TGTGCCAGCAGTTCCCCGGGACTAGGGGTCTACGAGCAGTACTTC. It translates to CASSSPGLGVYEQYF.